Listed below are T cell receptor beta chains from one sample, sequenced in a study of metastatic and nonmetastatic thyroid tumors. MiXCR re-clonotyped the PCR reads for TCRdb. The sample contains some 20,000 clones, about a tenth of which appear only once. The source material was blood. These receptors were collected from a female donor with papillary thyroid cancer or a benign thyroid nodule (not recorded which). Some clones in this sample may be carry-over from other donors' samples. Both conserved end residues are part of each CDR3. The D gene is left open where the match is weak. Expanded clones are given a class, and other clones once, few, many or no size at all.

size: many; J: TRBJ2-6; V: TRBV4-2; D: TRBD2; CDR3: CASSGSGRVSGANVLTF; DNA: TGTGCCAGCAGCGGTAGCGGGAGGGTCTCTGGGGCCAACGTCCTGACTTTC
size: few; J: TRBJ2-1; V: TRBV11-1; D: -; CDR3: CASIGPGRGNNEQFF; DNA: TGCGCCAGCATCGGACCAGGGCGGGGAAACAATGAGCAGTTCTTC
size: many; J: TRBJ2-1; V: TRBV3-1; D: -; CDR3: CASSTVPSRQFF; DNA: TGTGCCAGCAGCACAGTCCCCTCGAGGCAGTTCTTC
size: many; J: TRBJ2-1; V: TRBV2; D: -; CDR3: CASRYRGLNEQFF; DNA: TGTGCCAGCAGGTATCGGGGTCTCAATGAGCAGTTCTTC
size: many; J: TRBJ1-2; V: TRBV19; D: -; CDR3: CASSLAGDLYGYTF; DNA: TGTGCCAGTAGTTTGGCAGGGGACCTCTATGGCTACACCTTC
size: many; J: TRBJ1-1; V: TRBV20-1; D: -; CDR3: CSARPLRVSNTEAFF; DNA: TGCAGTGCTAGACCCTTACGGGTATCGAACACTGAAGCTTTCTTT
size: -; J: TRBJ1-6; V: TRBV30; D: TRBD1; CDR3: CAWRVTGSSYNSPLHF; DNA: TGTGCCTGGAGGGTGACAGGGAGCTCCTATAATTCACCCCTCCACTTT
size: many; J: TRBJ1-4; V: TRBV27; D: -; CDR3: CASSLGGGRATNEKLFF; DNA: TGTGCCAGCAGTTTAGGAGGGGGTCGGGCAACTAATGAAAAACTGTTTTTT
size: many; J: TRBJ2-7; V: TRBV10-2; D: TRBD2; CDR3: CASSELAGFEQYF; DNA: TGCGCCAGCAGTGAACTAGCGGGATTCGAGCAGTACTTC
size: medium-sized; J: TRBJ1-2; V: TRBV19; D: -; CDR3: CASTEDSYGYTF; DNA: TGTGCCAGTACTGAGGACAGCTATGGCTACACCTTC
size: many; J: TRBJ2-1; V: TRBV5-1; D: -; CDR3: CASSLDLGSNEQFF; DNA: TGCGCCAGCAGCTTGGATTTAGGTAGTAATGAGCAGTTCTTC
size: many; J: TRBJ2-5; V: TRBV30; D: TRBD2; CDR3: CAGRGGTSGRYRETQYF; DNA: TGTGCCGGGCGTGGTGGCACTAGCGGGAGGTACCGGGAGACCCAGTACTTC
size: many; J: TRBJ2-5; V: TRBV7-3; D: -; CDR3: CASSLGQQETQYF; DNA: TGTGCCAGCAGCTTAGGGCAGCAAGAGACCCAGTACTTC
size: -; J: TRBJ2-3; V: TRBV5-5; D: -; CDR3: CASSFERAADTQYF; DNA: TGTGCCAGCAGCTTTGAGCGGGCGGCAGATACGCAGTATTTT
size: -; J: TRBJ2-5; V: TRBV6-5; D: -; CDR3: CASSYSDGETQYF; DNA: TGTGCCAGCAGTTACTCGGACGGGGAGACCCAGTACTTC
size: many; J: TRBJ1-3; V: TRBV3-1; D: -; CDR3: CASSQATAGNTIYF; DNA: TGTGCCAGCAGCCAAGCGACAGCCGGAAACACCATATATTTT
size: medium-sized; J: TRBJ1-1; V: TRBV6-4; D: -; CDR3: CASSDGHRNTEAFF; DNA: TGTGCCAGCAGTGACGGGCATAGGAACACTGAAGCTTTCTTT
size: many; J: TRBJ2-7; V: TRBV7-2; D: -; CDR3: CASSADGFSYEQYF; DNA: TGTGCCAGCAGCGCCGACGGGTTCTCCTACGAGCAGTACTTC
size: medium-sized; J: TRBJ2-1; V: TRBV6-1; D: TRBD2; CDR3: CASSEIAGAYNEQFF; DNA: TGTGCCAGCAGTGAAATAGCGGGAGCTTACAATGAGCAGTTCTTC
size: medium-sized; J: TRBJ2-7; V: TRBV6-1; D: -; CDR3: CASSHAGEQYF; DNA: TGTGCCAGCTCGCACGCTGGGGAGCAGTACTTC
size: -; J: TRBJ2-1; V: TRBV28; D: -; CDR3: CASRRDSFNEEFF; DNA: TGTGCCAGCAGAAGGGACTCCTTCAATGAGGAGTTCTTC
size: many; J: TRBJ2-5; V: TRBV7-7; D: -; CDR3: CASSRGSKETQYF; DNA: TGTGCCAGCAGCCGGGGTTCGAAAGAGACCCAGTACTTC